What follows are 15 T cell receptor beta chains derived from one specimen sequenced in a study of T cell repertoires in cytomegalovirus infection. These receptors have no known antigen. MiXCR, applied by TCRdb to the reads, yields one record per CDR3 protein. This sample has tens of thousands of distinct CDR3 sequences, with more than 20% found just once. Source: CD8+ T cells from cultured PBMCs, taken from culture after CMV antigen stimulation. These receptors all stem from a human donor in good health (CMV status not recorded). Some clones in this sample may be carry-over from other donors' samples.

This clonotype was counted between two and nine times. The gene calls are TRBV11-2 and TRBJ2-1; the D gene is possibly TRBD1 (5 bases). CDR3 length equals 15 residues. V was cut by 4 bases and J by 5 bases, with 15 bases left in between. Germline V CDR1 and CDR2: SGHAT, FQNNGV. CDR3 in DNA: TGTGCCAGCAGCTCTGACAGAAACACGAACAATGAGCAGTTCTTC. It encodes CASSSDRNTNNEQFF.

This clonotype came up many times. DNA of the CDR3: TGCGCCAGCAGCCAGGGGGGGACTTTCTACGAGCAGTACTTC. As protein: CASSQGGTFYEQYF. This chain links TRBV4-1 with TRBJ2-7, with 7 bases lining up with TRBD2. CDR1 and CDR2 (germline): MGHRA, YSYEKL. Trimming removed 3 bases from V and 3 bases from J; junction bases left unmatched: 5. The CDR3 totals 14 residues.

This clonotype was detected only a few times. The V call is TRBV6-2 or TRBV6-3, the J call TRBJ2-3; D may be TRBD2 (5 bases). The CDR3 runs 15 residues. Looked up from germline, CDR1 is MNHEY and CDR2 is SVGEGT. Trimming took off 7 bases at V and 2 bases at J, with 16 bases between the two ends. The CDR3 DNA follows: TGTGCCAGCAACATACGGGGTTTATACACAGATACGCAGTATTTT. Protein sequence: CASNIRGLYTDTQYF.

This clonotype occurred a few times. The chain recombines TRBV12-3 or TRBV12-4 with TRBJ1-1, with no clear D. The CDR3 contains 14 residues. The V gene lost 3 bases and the J gene lost 3 bases, with 11 bases spanning the gap. The CDR3 spells CASSFRVPDTEAFF. Here the CDR3 DNA reads TGTGCCAGCAGTTTCCGGGTGCCCGACACTGAAGCTTTCTTT.

This clonotype has just a few counts. The rearrangement joins TRBV2 to TRBJ1-4; the D is unclear. CDR1 SNHLY and CDR2 FYNNEI come from the germline V gene. The CDR3 has 12 amino acids. V lost 5 bases and J 10 bases, leaving 11 bases between the germline ends. The CDR3 bases are TGTGCCAGCAGTAACCCCTCGAGAAAACTGTTTTTT. The encoded protein is CASSNPSRKLFF.

This clonotype was seen a handful of times. The rearrangement joins TRBV12-3 or TRBV12-4 to TRBJ1-2; TRBD1 aligns across 8 bases. The V gene end was trimmed by 5 bases and the J gene end by 3 bases; junction bases not matched to a gene: 17. This CDR3 is built from 18 residues. The DNA of the CDR3 is TGTGCCAGCAGTAATCGAAGGGACAGGCTTTTCGTTTACTATGGCTACACCTTC. Translated, it gives CASSNRRDRLFVYYGYTF.

The chain couples TRBV19 to TRBJ2-5; TRBD2 agrees at 8 bases. CDR1 is LNHDA and CDR2 is SQIVND in the germline V gene (reference sequence). The CDR3 extends over 16 amino acids. J lost 2 bases, V lost 5 bases, and 10 bases had no gene match. The CDR3 spells CASSPTGGGGQETQYF. The CDR3 DNA reads TGTGCCAGTAGTCCGACCGGAGGCGGGGGGCAAGAGACCCAGTACTTC. Complete variable domain (other parts from reference TRBV19 and TRBJ2-5): DGGITQSPKYLFRKEGQNVTLSCEQNLNHDAMYWYRQDPGQGLRLIYYSQIVNDFQKGDIAEGYSVSREKKESFPLTVTSAQKNPTAFYLCASSPTGGGGQETQYFGPGTRLLVL.

This clonotype was found a few times. Because it lacks the conserved phenylalanine or tryptophan at the end, this CDR3 is likely a read error. DNA for the CDR3: TGTGCCAGCAGGAGGGAATGGACAGGGGGACCCTACAATGAGCAGTTCTTG. It is translated as CASRREWTGGPYNEQFL. This rearrangement joins TRBV6-1 to TRBJ2-1; 10 nucleotides line up with TRBD1. CDR1 is MNHNS, CDR2 SASEGT, per germline. CDR3 size: 17 residues. V shed 6 bases, J shed 2 bases, and the junction held 10 bases outside the gene matches.

This clonotype has a handful of counts. J is TRBJ2-2 and V is TRBV5-5; 9 positions agree with TRBD2. The CDR3 loop spans 17 amino acids. Germline loops: CDR1 SGHKS, CDR2 YYEKEE (reference sequence). The J segment lost 4 bases and the V segment lost 1 base, leaving 8 bases of the junction unmatched. As DNA, the CDR3 is TGTGCCAGCAGCTTGTATGAACTAGCGGGTGGCACCGGGGAGCTGTTTTTT. Residues: CASSLYELAGGTGELFF.

The V and J genes are TRBV27 and TRBJ2-3, with D unclear. The germline CDR1 and CDR2 sequences are MNHEY and SMNVEV (reference sequence). The CDR3 totals 15 residues. Between the trimmed V and J ends, which lost 7 bases and 0 bases, there was a span of 14 bases. Here the CDR3 DNA reads TGTGCCAGCAAGAACTTCAAATCTAGCACAGATACGCAGTATTTT. This gives the protein CASKNFKSSTDTQYF.

This chain connects TRBV9 to TRBJ2-3; D remains ambiguous. Germline V gene data show CDR1 as SGDLS and CDR2 as YYNGEE. V shed 4 bases and J shed 2 bases, with 5 bases lying between them. This CDR3 is 12 amino acids long. Here the CDR3 DNA reads TGTGCCAGCAGCCCTTACACAGATACGCAGTATTTT. Residues: CASSPYTDTQYF.

This clonotype was picked up a small number of times. J is TRBJ2-1 and V is TRBV7-9, with D tentatively TRBD1 or TRBD2 (5 bases each). Germline V gene lookup returns CDR1 SEHNR and CDR2 FQNEAQ (reference sequence). The length of the CDR3 is 17 residues. Trimming cost V 5 bases and J 0 bases, with 17 bases left between them. CDR3 sequence: CASSAGPGRSSYNEQFF. The CDR3 DNA reads TGTGCCAGCAGCGCGGGCCCAGGGCGGAGCTCCTACAATGAGCAGTTCTTC.

The V gene is TRBV15, the J gene TRBJ1-1, with no clear D. Trimming stripped 1 base from V and 3 bases from J, with 18 bases between. The CDR3 is made up of 17 amino acids. Germline CDR1 and CDR2: LNHNV and YYDKDF (reference sequence). The CDR3 DNA sequence: TGTGCCACCAGCAGAGGACCAGACGAACCCCAGGACACTGAAGCTTTCTTT. Residues: CATSRGPDEPQDTEAFF.

Worth noting for this clonotype: The germline gene is not matched at one end of the junction; a read error may be the cause. The chain uses TRBV6-5 and TRBJ2-7; perhaps TRBD2 as D (5 bases). CDR1 and CDR2 (germline): MNHEY, SVGAGI. The CDR3 runs to 17 residues. CDR3 region: CVSSYSKLASPTYEQYF. The CDR3 bases are TGTGTCAGCAGTTACTCGAAACTTGCTAGCCCAACCTACGAGCAGTACTTC.

This chain uses TRBV7-1 with TRBJ2-7; 7 bases align to TRBD2. TRBV7-1 is classed as an ORF, of uncertain function. The CDR3 has 16 amino acids. V was clipped by 6 bases and J by 2 bases; unmatched bases: 13. CDR3 in DNA: TGTGCCAGCAGTCCCAGCGTGGGACTACTAACCTACGAGCAGTACTTC. This codes for CASSPSVGLLTYEQYF.